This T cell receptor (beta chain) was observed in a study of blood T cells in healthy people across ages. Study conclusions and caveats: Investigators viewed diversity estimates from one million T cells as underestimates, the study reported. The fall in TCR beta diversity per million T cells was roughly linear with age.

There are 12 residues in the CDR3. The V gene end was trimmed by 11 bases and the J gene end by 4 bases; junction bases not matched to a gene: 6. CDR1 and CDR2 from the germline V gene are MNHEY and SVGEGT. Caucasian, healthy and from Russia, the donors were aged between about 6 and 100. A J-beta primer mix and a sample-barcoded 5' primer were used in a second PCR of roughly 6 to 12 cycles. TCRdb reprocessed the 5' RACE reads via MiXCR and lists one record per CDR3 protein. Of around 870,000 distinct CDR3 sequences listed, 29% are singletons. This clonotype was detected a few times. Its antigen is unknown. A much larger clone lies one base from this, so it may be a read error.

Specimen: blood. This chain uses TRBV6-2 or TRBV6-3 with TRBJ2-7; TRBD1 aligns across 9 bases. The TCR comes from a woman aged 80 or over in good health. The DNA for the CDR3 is TGTGCCGGAGGACAGGGGTGGTACGAGCAGTACTTC. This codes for CAGGQGWYEQYF.